These 7 T cell receptor beta chains share one sample of origin, sequenced in a study of T-cell memory formation after mild COVID-19 (dated by TCRdb to about 2021). The library was produced with 5' RACE. TCRdb lists the instrument as Illumina NovaSeq 6000. TCRdb trimmed the raw reads at Q25, called clones with MiXCR and kept productive beta chains. For every CDR3 protein sequence, its rows merge into one entry that carries the most common genes and DNA. A total of a few hundred thousand distinct CDR3 sequences appear in this sample, around 21% of them only once. The top ten clonotypes cover 9.5% to 15% of the sample. Material for sequencing was PBMCs or a T cell subset sorted from them (not recorded which). Every receptor here comes from an adult woman who had mild COVID-19 (a few samples of this study predate the infection). The sample titles of this study are shuffled in the database, so cell type and time point are left out; the donor was told from shared clones.

This clonotype has ten or more counts. V and J are TRBV11-2 and TRBJ2-5; 14 bases are shared with TRBD2. Trimming cost V 4 bases and J 4 bases; bases outside gene matches: 2. Germline CDR1 is SGHAT and CDR2 is FQNNGV. The length of the CDR3 is 15 residues. As DNA, the CDR3 is TGTGCCAGCAGCTCGGGACTAGCGGGAGCAGAGACCCAGTACTTC. Its protein product is CASSSGLAGAETQYF.

This clonotype was seen a few times. V is TRBV6-2 or TRBV6-3 and J is TRBJ1-1, with 8 positions matching TRBD1. V trimming: 5 bases; J trimming: 2 bases; junction bases outside the gene matches: 16. CDR3 size: 18 residues. In germline, CDR1 is MNHEY, CDR2 SVGEGT. CDR3 in amino acids: CASSPRDRLIKSNTEAFF. CDR3 bases: TGTGCCAGCAGTCCCCGGGACAGGTTGATAAAATCAAACACTGAAGCTTTCTTT.

V usage is TRBV30 and J usage is TRBJ1-2; D call uncertain. Germline loops: CDR1 GTSNPN, CDR2 SVGIG (reference sequence). The CDR3 contains 12 residues. V lost 2 bases to trimming and J lost 5 bases, with 9 bases between them. The CDR3 reads CAWSRAGYGYTF. CDR3 in DNA: TGTGCCTGGAGTCGCGCAGGATATGGCTACACCTTC.

On this clonotype itself: The junction differs from germline at one of its ends, possibly a read error. V is TRBV7-7 and J is TRBJ2-7, with D perhaps assigned TRBD1 or TRBD2 (6 bases each). The CDR3 has 13 residues. CDR1 and CDR2 from the germline V gene are SSHAT and FNYEAQ (reference sequence). The CDR3 region is CASSLEQGREQYF. The CDR3 region has the DNA TGTGCTAGCAGCTTAGAGCAGGGGAGGGAGCAGTACTTC.

The rearrangement links TRBV14 to TRBJ1-1; the D gene is possibly TRBD1 (5 bases). The ends were cut back, 0 bases at V and 11 bases at J, with 10 bases in the middle. CDR3 length equals 12 residues. CDR1 is SGHDN and CDR2 is FVKESK in the germline V gene. The DNA of the CDR3 is TGTGCCAGCAGCCAAGAGGGGCTGAAGGCTTTCTTT. It yields the protein CASSQEGLKAFF.

This clonotype turned up a few times. The genes are TRBV4-1 and TRBJ2-7, with 8 bases fitting TRBD1. The junction had 6 bases not matched to a gene; V was cut back by 1 base and J by 4 bases. The germline CDR1 and CDR2 sequences are MGHRA and YSYEKL. This CDR3 comprises 15 residues. The CDR3 bases are TGCGCCAGCAGCCAAGCTACGGGACAGGCTTACGAGCAGTACTTC. Translated: CASSQATGQAYEQYF.

This clonotype came up a few times. The chain recombines TRBV29-1 with TRBJ2-2; D is unresolved. CDR1 SQVTM and CDR2 ANQGSEA come from the germline V gene. The CDR3 is 14 amino acids. V lost 3 bases and J lost 4, with 12 bases in between. This chain's CDR3 is CSVDWGVGTGELFF. In DNA form, the CDR3 reads TGCAGCGTTGATTGGGGTGTCGGCACCGGGGAGCTGTTTTTT.